Described below is a single T cell receptor beta chain sequence and its context. The antigen is undetermined. These data belong to a study of cytomegalovirus exposure and HLA in healthy donors. Study-wide results and limits: Later work associated around 18,000 TCR beta sequences with HLA alleles at 0.05 false discovery rate. Prior analysis indicated that the majority of TCR beta V segments exhibited productivity approximately 87% or approximately 30% of the time.

PCR amplification relied on 60 Vbeta primers (plus 13 Jbeta primers). Profiling relied on immunoSEQ multiplex PCR, and the TCRdb table lists in-frame clones only, not all of them. Here the sample spans 100,000 to 150,000 clones, roughly 8.6% being singletons. This CDR3 has 15 residues. Germline V gene lookup returns CDR1 MGHRA and CDR2 YSYEKL. The sample consisted of PBMCs. This clonotype was obtained from a woman aged 35 to 49 in good health and CMV-seropositive. This chain connects TRBV4-1 to TRBJ2-5, with a weak D call TRBD2 (6 bases). The assigned J gene may be wrong: the sequence end matches TRBJ2-7 better. The CDR3 DNA reads as TGCGCCAGCAGCCAAGTTCCCCTGGAGGGGAACGAGCAGTACTTC. Translation: CASSQVPLEGNEQYF.